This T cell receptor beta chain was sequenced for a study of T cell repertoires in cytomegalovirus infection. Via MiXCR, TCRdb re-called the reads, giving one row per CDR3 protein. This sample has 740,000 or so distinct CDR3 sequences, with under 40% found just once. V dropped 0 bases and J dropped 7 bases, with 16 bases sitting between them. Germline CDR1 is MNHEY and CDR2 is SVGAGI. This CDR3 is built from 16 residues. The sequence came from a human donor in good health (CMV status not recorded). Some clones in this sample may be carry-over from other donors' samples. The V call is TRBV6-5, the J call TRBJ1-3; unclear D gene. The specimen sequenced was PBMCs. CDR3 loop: CASSYSSGDIDNTIYF. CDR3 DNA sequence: TGTGCCAGCAGTTACTCGAGCGGGGATATTGACAACACCATATATTTT.